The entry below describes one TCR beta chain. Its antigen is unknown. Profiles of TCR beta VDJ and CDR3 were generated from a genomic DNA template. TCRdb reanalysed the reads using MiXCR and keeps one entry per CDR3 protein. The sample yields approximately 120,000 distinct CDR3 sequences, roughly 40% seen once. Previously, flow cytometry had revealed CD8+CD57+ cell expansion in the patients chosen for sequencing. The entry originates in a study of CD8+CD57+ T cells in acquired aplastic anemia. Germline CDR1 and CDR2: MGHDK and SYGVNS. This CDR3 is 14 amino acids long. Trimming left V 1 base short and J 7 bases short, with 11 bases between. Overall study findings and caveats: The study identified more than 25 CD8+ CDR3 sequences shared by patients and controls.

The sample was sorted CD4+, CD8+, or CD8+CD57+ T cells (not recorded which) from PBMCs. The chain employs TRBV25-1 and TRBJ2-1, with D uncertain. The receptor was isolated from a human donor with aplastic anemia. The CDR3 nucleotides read TGTGCCAGCAGTGAATTAGTTGCGGTTAATGAGCAGTTCTTC. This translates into CASSELVAVNEQFF.